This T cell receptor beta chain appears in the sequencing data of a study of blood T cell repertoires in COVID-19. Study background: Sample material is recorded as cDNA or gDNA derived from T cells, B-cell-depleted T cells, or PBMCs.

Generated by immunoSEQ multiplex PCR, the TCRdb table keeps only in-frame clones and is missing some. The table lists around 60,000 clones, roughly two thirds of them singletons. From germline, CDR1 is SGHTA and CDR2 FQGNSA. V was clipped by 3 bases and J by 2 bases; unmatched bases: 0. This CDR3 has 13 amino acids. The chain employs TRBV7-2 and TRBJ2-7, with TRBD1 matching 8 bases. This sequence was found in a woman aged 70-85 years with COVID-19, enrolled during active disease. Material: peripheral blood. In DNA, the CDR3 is TGTGCCAGCAGCTTGGACAGGGCCTACGAGCAGTACTTC. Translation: CASSLDRAYEQYF.